This T cell receptor (beta chain) was obtained from a study of T cell repertoires in cytomegalovirus infection. Study overall: CMV infection and matching HLA type were both indicated by public TCR beta signatures. Broader study findings: HLA-C-restricted TCR beta clonotypes specific for CMV led the ex vivo response.

Germline CDR1 reads MDHEN; CDR2 reads SYDVKM. CDR3 length equals 13 residues. Trimming shortened V by 3 bases and J by 3 bases, and 9 bases separated the two germline ends. With respect to this clonotype: Its antigen is not known.

TCRdb redid the calling of the reads with MiXCR, one entry per CDR3 protein. The sample carries approximately 750,000 distinct CDR3 sequences, under 40% recorded once. The chain employs TRBV28 and TRBJ2-7; perhaps TRBD2 as D (5 bases). Source material: PBMCs. This receptor was taken from a human donor in good health (CMV status not recorded). Some clones in this sample may be carry-over from other donors' samples. The CDR3 nucleotides are TGTGCCAGCAGTTTGCGGGCGCGCTACGAGCAGTACTTC. Translated, it gives CASSLRARYEQYF.